These 22 T cell receptor beta chains originate from one sample sequenced in a study of blood T cell repertoires in COVID-19. Data came from immunoSEQ multiplex PCR; TCRdb stores just in-frame clones and leaves some out. This sample yields 88,000 or so clones, of which 80% to 90% are seen a single time; roughly 6.5% belongs to the top ten. Sequenced input: peripheral blood. The receptors were sampled from a man between 60 and 75 years old with acute or convalescent COVID-19.

This clone was recorded a few times. The gene calls are TRBV3-1 (or the pseudogene TRBV3-2) and TRBJ2-7, with TRBD2 matching 11 bases. The germline V gene encodes CDR1 LGHDT and CDR2 YNNKEL (reference sequence). CDR3 length equals 16 residues. Trimming removed 1 base from V and 7 bases from J; junction bases left unmatched: 9. CDR3 amino acids: CASSQGVAGGPEEQYF. The DNA of the CDR3 is TGTGCCAGCAGCCAAGGAGTAGCGGGGGGGCCGGAGGAGCAGTACTTC.

J is TRBJ2-7 and V is TRBV11-2; D perhaps matches TRBD1 (7 bases). Germline-derived CDR1 and CDR2 are SGHAT and FQNNGV. CDR3 size: 16 residues. V was pared by 5 bases and J by 1 base, with 18 bases between. The chain's CDR3 is CASSHKRQGLSYEQYF. CDR3 nucleotide sequence: TGTGCCAGCAGCCATAAACGACAGGGACTTTCCTACGAGCAGTACTTC.

This chain uses TRBV3-1 (or the pseudogene TRBV3-2) with TRBJ1-5; D is perhaps TRBD1 (6 bases). The ends were cut back, 2 bases at V and 2 bases at J, with 10 bases in the middle. Per germline, CDR1 LGHDT and CDR2 YNNKEL (reference sequence). This CDR3 is 15 amino acids long. DNA for the CDR3: TGTGCCAGCAGCCAAAGAGGGGGGGGCAATCAGCCCCAGCATTTT. As protein: CASSQRGGGNQPQHF.

V gene TRBV11-3 combines with J gene TRBJ2-6; no reliable D call. This CDR3 has 14 residues. The germline CDR1 and CDR2 sequences are SGHNT and YENEEA. Trimming took off 5 bases at V and 2 bases at J, with 7 bases between the two ends. CDR3 sequence (DNA): TGTGCCAGCAGCGGGCCCGCTGGGGCCAACGTCCTGACTTTC. This sequence encodes CASSGPAGANVLTF.

The chain has TRBV11-2 and TRBJ2-1, with 12 nucleotides matching TRBD2. The germline gives CDR1 SGHAT, CDR2 FQNNGV. V lost 5 bases, J lost 3 bases, and 8 bases stayed unmatched. CDR3 size: 17 residues. Written as DNA, the CDR3 is TGTGCCAGCAGCACCCGACTAGCGGGAGTAGTCTACAATGAGCAGTTCTTC. Translated, it gives CASSTRLAGVVYNEQFF.

This clone came up once. V and J are TRBV11-2 and TRBJ2-5, with D tentatively TRBD1 (6 bases). CDR1 and CDR2 (germline): SGHAT, FQNNGV. Deletions cut 5 bases from V and 5 bases from J, with 27 bases between. The CDR3 is made up of 18 amino acids. CDR3 residues: CASSLGTPGPLRGETQYF. In DNA form, the CDR3 reads TGTGCCAGCAGCCTGGGCACACCGGGGCCTCTGAGGGGGGAGACCCAGTACTTC.

This clone was seen more than once but under ten times. It is unclear where the CDR3 begins or ends on the DNA, so no DNA is shown, and the CDR3 is as TCRdb lists it. V and J are TRBV9 and TRBJ2-1; the table's D call of TRBD1 was not tested on the DNA. A total of 13 residues make up the CDR3, ends included. From germline, CDR1 is SGDLS and CDR2 YYNGEE. The CDR3: CASSVGAGSMGFF.

This rearrangement joins TRBV29-1 to TRBJ2-7; possible D gene TRBD1, 5 bases. Germline CDR1 SQVTM, CDR2 ANQGSEA. The CDR3 spans 13 residues. With 6 bases removed from V and 4 bases from J, the gap between germline ends came to 16 bases. The CDR3 DNA is TGCAGCGTCTCTTCCACAGGCAGGTACGAGCAGTACTTC. Amino acids: CSVSSTGRYEQYF.

This clone has a single count. The chain combines TRBV19 with TRBJ1-1; 7 bases align to TRBD1. Germline V lookup: CDR1 LNHDA, CDR2 SQIVND (reference sequence). The CDR3 totals 16 residues. J was trimmed by 0 bases and V by 3 bases; bases with no gene match: 7. The chain's CDR3 is CASSILTGQMNTEAFF. The CDR3 nucleotides read TGTGCCAGTAGTATCCTAACGGGACAGATGAACACTGAAGCTTTCTTT.

This chain uses TRBV19 with TRBJ2-7, with 9 positions matching TRBD1. CDR1 and CDR2 (germline): LNHDA, SQIVND (reference sequence). After removal of 5 bases from V and 4 bases from J, the junction contained 9 bases not matched to a gene. The CDR3 has 15 residues. The DNA for the CDR3 is TGTGCCAGTAGTCTCGGACAGGGGAACGGTTACGAGCAGTACTTC. This gives the protein CASSLGQGNGYEQYF.

The rearrangement uses TRBV30 and TRBJ1-4; the D gene is possibly TRBD1 (5 bases). Trimming stripped 1 base from V and 5 bases from J, with 5 bases between. Germline assignment: CDR1 GTSNPN and CDR2 SVGIG (reference sequence). The CDR3 consists of 12 residues. CDR3 DNA: TGTGCCTGGAGTGACAGGAATGAAAAACTGTTTTTT. This gives the protein CAWSDRNEKLFF.

The rearrangement links TRBV7-6 to TRBJ1-2; the D gene is possibly TRBD1 (5 bases). The V gene lost 4 bases and the J gene lost 8 bases, with 8 bases spanning the gap. In germline, CDR1 is SGHVS, CDR2 FNYEAQ. There are 11 residues in the CDR3. CDR3 protein: CASSSGYGYTF. In DNA form, the CDR3 reads TGTGCCAGCAGCTCAGGGTACGGCTACACCTTC.

This chain joins TRBV9 and TRBJ1-4; D is unclear. Looked up from germline, CDR1 is SGDLS and CDR2 is YYNGEE. The CDR3 is made up of 16 amino acids. V gave up 0 bases and J gave up 8 bases, with 17 bases separating them. The CDR3 region is CASSVGVGRGGEKLFF. The CDR3 nucleotides are TGTGCCAGCAGCGTAGGAGTCGGACGGGGAGGCGAAAAACTGTTTTTT.

The table lists this clone with a count of one. This chain links TRBV29-1 with TRBJ1-1; TRBD1 might be the D (6 bases). Per the germline V gene, CDR1 is SQVTM and CDR2 is ANQGSEA. This CDR3 comprises 12 residues. V lost 7 bases and J lost 6, with 15 bases in between. Here the CDR3 reads CSATTGNSEAFF. The CDR3 DNA sequence: TGCAGCGCGACTACAGGGAATTCTGAAGCTTTCTTT.

The chain uses TRBV7-2 and TRBJ2-5, with 14 bases matching TRBD2. The germline CDR1 and CDR2 sequences are SGHTA and FQGNSA. The CDR3 totals 19 residues. The J segment lost 4 bases and the V segment lost 1 base, leaving 11 bases of the junction unmatched. The CDR3 bases are TGTGCCAGCAGCTTAGGAGCGTTTGGGACTAGCGGGAGTCGAGAGACCCAGTACTTC. This sequence encodes CASSLGAFGTSGSRETQYF. Variable domain in full (rest from reference TRBV7-2 and TRBJ2-5): GAGVSQSPSNKVTEKGKDVELRCDPISGHTALYWYRQSLGQGLEFLIYFQGNSAPDKSGLPSDRFSAERTGGSVSTLTIQRTQQEDSAVYLCASSLGAFGTSGSRETQYFGPGTRLLVL.

This clone was counted a single time. The chain uses TRBV19 and TRBJ1-5, with TRBD1 matching 7 bases. Germline V gene data show CDR1 as LNHDA and CDR2 as SQIVND (reference sequence). The CDR3 extends over 14 amino acids. V was clipped by 8 bases and J by 7 bases; unmatched bases: 11. This CDR3 reads CASSLQGRGQPQHF. The CDR3 nucleotides are TGTGCCAGTTCTTTACAGGGGAGAGGACAGCCCCAGCATTTT.

V and J are TRBV4-3 and TRBJ1-2, with unresolved D. The germline V gene has CDR1 LGHNA and CDR2 YSLEER. V shed 0 bases and J shed 4 bases, with 15 bases lying between them. The CDR3 consists of 16 residues. The CDR3 DNA follows: TGCGCCAGCAGCCAAGATTTTGTGACTGAAAGCTATGGCTACACCTTC. It codes for CASSQDFVTESYGYTF.

The V and J genes are TRBV5-4 and TRBJ1-4; no definite D call. Between the trimmed V and J ends, which lost 5 bases and 5 bases, there was a span of 16 bases. The CDR3 is made up of 15 amino acids. CDR1 is SGHNT, CDR2 YYREEE, per germline (reference sequence). CDR3 amino acids: CASSPVPVANEKLFF. CDR3 nucleotide sequence: TGTGCCAGCAGTCCAGTCCCGGTAGCAAATGAAAAACTGTTTTTT.

In this sample, this clone turned up once. The rearrangement links TRBV6-2 or TRBV6-3 to TRBJ2-3; possible D gene TRBD2, 5 bases. Germline V gene lookup returns CDR1 MNHEY and CDR2 SVGEGT. Trimming removed 5 bases from V and 5 bases from J, with 8 bases in between. The CDR3 is made up of 12 amino acids. CDR3 sequence: CASSGSGDTQYF. The CDR3 coding sequence is TGTGCCAGCAGTGGGAGCGGAGATACGCAGTATTTT.

V is TRBV12-3 or TRBV12-4 and J is TRBJ1-2; tentative D call: TRBD1 (5 bases). The ends were cut back, 6 bases at V and 7 bases at J, with 12 bases in the middle. The CDR3 is 12 residues long. CDR3: CASSRQLAGYTF. In DNA, the CDR3 is TGTGCCAGCAGCAGACAGTTGGCTGGCTACACCTTC.

The chain combines TRBV14 with TRBJ1-1; no clear D gene. Trimming removed 0 bases from V and 6 bases from J, with 11 bases in between. CDR1 is SGHDN, CDR2 FVKESK, per germline. This CDR3 region has 14 residues. CDR3 nucleotides: TGTGCCAGCAGCCAAGATTATGGGAGGTCTGAAGCTTTCTTT. Translated: CASSQDYGRSEAFF.

Remarks on this clone: Other DNA sequences within the sample encode an identical CDR3. The CDR3 reads CASRGTANYGYTF. Here the CDR3 DNA reads TGTGCCAGCCGAGGTACGGCTAACTATGGCTACACCTTC. The V call is TRBV6-5, the J call TRBJ1-2; D remains unclear. Germline V lookup: CDR1 MNHEY, CDR2 SVGAGI. Trimming shortened V by 8 bases and J by 0 bases, and 10 bases separated the two germline ends. The CDR3 covers 13 residues.